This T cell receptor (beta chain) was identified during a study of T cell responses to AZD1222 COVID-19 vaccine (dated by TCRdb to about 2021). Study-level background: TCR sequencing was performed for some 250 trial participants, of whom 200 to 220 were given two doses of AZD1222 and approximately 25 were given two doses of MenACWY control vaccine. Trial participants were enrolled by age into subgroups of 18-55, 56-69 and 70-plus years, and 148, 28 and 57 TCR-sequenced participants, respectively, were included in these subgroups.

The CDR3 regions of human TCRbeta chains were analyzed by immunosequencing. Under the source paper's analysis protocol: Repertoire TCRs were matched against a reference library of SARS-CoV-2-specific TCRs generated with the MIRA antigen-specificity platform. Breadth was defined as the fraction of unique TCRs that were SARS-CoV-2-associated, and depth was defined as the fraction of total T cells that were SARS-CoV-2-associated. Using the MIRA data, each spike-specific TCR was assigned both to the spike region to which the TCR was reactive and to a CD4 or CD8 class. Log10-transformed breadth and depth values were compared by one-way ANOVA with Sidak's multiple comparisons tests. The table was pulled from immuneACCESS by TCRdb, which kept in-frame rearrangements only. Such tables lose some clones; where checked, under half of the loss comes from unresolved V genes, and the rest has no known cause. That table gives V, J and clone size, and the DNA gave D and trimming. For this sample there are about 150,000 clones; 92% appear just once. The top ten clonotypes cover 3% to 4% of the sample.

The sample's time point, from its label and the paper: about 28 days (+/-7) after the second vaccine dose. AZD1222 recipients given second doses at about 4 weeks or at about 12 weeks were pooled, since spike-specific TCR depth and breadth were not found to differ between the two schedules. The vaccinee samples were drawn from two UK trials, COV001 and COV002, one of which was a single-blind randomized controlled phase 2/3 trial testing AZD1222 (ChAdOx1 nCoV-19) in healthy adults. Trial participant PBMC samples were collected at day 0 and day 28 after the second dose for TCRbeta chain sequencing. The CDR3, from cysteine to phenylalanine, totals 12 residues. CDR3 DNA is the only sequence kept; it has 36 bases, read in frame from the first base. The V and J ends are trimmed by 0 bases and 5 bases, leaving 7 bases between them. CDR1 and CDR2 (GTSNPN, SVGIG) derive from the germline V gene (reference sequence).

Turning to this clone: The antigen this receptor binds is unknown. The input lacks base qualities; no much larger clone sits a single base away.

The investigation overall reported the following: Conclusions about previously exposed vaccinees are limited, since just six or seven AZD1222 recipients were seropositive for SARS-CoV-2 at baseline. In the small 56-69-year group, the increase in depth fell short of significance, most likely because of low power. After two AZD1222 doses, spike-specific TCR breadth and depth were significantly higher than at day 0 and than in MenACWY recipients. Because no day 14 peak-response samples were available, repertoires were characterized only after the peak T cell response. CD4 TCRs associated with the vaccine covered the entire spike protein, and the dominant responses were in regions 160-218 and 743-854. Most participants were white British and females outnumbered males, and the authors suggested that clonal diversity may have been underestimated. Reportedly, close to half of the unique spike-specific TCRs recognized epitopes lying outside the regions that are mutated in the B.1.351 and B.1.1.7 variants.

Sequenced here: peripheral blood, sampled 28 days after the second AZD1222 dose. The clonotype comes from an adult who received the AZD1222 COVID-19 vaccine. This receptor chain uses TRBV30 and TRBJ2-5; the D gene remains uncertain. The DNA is TGTGCCTGGAGTGTACGATGGGAGACCCAGTACTTC. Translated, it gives CAWSVRWETQYF.